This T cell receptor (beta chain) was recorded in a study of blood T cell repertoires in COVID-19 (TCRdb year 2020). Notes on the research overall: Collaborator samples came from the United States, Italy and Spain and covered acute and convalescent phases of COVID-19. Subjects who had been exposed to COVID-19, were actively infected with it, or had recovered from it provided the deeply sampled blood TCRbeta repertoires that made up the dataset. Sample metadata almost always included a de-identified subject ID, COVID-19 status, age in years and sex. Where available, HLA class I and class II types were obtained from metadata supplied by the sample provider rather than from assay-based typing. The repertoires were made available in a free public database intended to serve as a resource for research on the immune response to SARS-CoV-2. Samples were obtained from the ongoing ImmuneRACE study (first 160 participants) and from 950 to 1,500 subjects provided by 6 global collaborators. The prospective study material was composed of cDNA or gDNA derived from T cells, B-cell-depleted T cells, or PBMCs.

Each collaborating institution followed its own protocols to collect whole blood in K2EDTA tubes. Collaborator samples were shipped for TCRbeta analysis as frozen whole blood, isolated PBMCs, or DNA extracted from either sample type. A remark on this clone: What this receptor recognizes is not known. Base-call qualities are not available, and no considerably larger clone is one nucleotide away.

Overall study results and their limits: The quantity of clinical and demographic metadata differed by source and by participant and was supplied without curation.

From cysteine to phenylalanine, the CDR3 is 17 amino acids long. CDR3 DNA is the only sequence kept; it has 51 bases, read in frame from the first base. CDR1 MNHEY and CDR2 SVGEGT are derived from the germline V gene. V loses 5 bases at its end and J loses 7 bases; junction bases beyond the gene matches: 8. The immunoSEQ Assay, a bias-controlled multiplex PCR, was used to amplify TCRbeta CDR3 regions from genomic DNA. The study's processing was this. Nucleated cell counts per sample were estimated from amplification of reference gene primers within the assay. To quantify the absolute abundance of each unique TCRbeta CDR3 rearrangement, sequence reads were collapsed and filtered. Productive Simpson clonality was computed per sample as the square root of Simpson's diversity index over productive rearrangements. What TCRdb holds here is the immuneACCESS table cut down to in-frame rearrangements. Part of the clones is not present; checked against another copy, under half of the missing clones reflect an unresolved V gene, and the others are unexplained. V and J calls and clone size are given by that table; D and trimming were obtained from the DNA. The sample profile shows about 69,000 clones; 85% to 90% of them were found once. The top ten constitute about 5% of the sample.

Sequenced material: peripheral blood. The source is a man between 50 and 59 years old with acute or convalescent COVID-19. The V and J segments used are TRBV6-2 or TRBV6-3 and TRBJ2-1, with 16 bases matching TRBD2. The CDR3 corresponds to CASSTIGTSGRENEQFF. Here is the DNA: TGTGCCAGCAGTACCATCGGGACTAGCGGGAGGGAAAATGAGCAGTTCTTC.